This T cell receptor (beta chain) was sequenced in a study of blood T cell repertoires in COVID-19. How the authors handled the data: It was from reference gene primer amplification that nucleated cell counts were estimated. Libraries were prepared by immunoSEQ multiplex PCR; TCRdb keeps only in-frame clonotypes and omits some of them. Clonal size and the V and J genes are those of that table, whereas D and trimming came from the DNA. The table records 200,000 to 300,000 clones, 75% to 90% of them present only once. The V segment lost 2 bases and the J segment 5 bases; nucleotides outside the gene matches: 8. The CDR3 has 15 amino acids. CDR1 is MRHNA, CDR2 SNTAGT, per germline.

Specimen: peripheral blood. The sequence was collected from a man aged 30 to 45 with active or convalescent COVID-19. This chain uses TRBV6-4 with TRBJ1-1; 7 bases agree with TRBD1. CDR3 sequence (DNA): TGTGCCAGCAGTGACACGACAGGGTTCAGGACTGAAGCTTTCTTT. This translates into CASSDTTGFRTEAFF.